Following are 27 T cell receptor beta chains from one sample sequenced in a study of CD8+CD57+ T cells in acquired aplastic anemia. Genomic DNA, the template, was used for profiling of the TCR beta VDJ and CDR3. Via MiXCR, TCRdb re-called the reads, giving one row per CDR3 protein. The data hold 150,000 to 200,000 distinct CDR3 sequences, with less than 60% observed a single time. All patients picked for sequencing had shown, by flow cytometry, an expansion of CD8+CD57+ cells. Sample: sorted CD4+, CD8+, or CD8+CD57+ T cells (not recorded which) from PBMCs. The receptors were sampled from a human donor with aplastic anemia.

This clonotype was seen more than once but under ten times. This sequence joins TRBV7-7 and TRBJ2-5; D is unclear. This CDR3 has 13 amino acids. The V and J ends lost 4 bases and 3 bases respectively, with 9 bases between them. CDR1 SSHAT and CDR2 FNYEAQ come from the germline V gene (reference sequence). DNA of the CDR3: TGTGCCAGCAGCTCTCTAAGAAAAGAGACCCAGTACTTC. Translation gives CASSSLRKETQYF.

V and J are TRBV24-1 and TRBJ2-2; D is unclear. CDR3 length: 12 amino acids. V lost 5 bases and J 8 bases, leaving 8 bases between the germline ends. Germline V gene sequence: CDR1 KGHDR, CDR2 SFDVKD. CDR3: CATSGGAGELFF. CDR3 nucleotide sequence: TGTGCCACCAGTGGCGGAGCGGGGGAGCTGTTTTTT.

This clonotype was picked up many times. The chain employs TRBV7-2 and TRBJ2-7; TRBD1 matches 10 bases. Trimming took 5 bases from V and 2 from J; bases not matched to a gene: 6. The CDR3 sequence is 15 residues long. Germline V gives CDR1 SGHTA, CDR2 FQGNSA. In DNA form, the CDR3 reads TGTGCCAGCAGCCAGGCCGGGACAGGGGCCTACGAGCAGTACTTC. This sequence encodes CASSQAGTGAYEQYF.

Many counts were recorded for this clonotype. V is TRBV5-5 and J is TRBJ2-2, with 10 bases lining up with TRBD1. CDR3 length equals 16 residues. V lost 4 bases, J lost 3 bases, and 6 bases stayed unmatched. Germline CDR1 SGHKS, CDR2 YYEKEE (reference sequence). The CDR3 is CASSLLTGGDTGELFF. Here the CDR3 DNA reads TGTGCCAGCAGCCTTCTGACAGGGGGCGACACCGGGGAGCTGTTTTTT.

The chain recombines TRBV3-1 with TRBJ1-1; a possible D gene is TRBD1 (5 bases). This CDR3 has 13 amino acids. Germline CDR1 and CDR2: LGHDT and YNNKEL (reference sequence). V gave up 4 bases and J gave up 8 bases, with 14 bases separating them. The CDR3 sequence is CASSLQGVGEAFF. The CDR3 bases are TGTGCCAGCAGCCTTCAGGGAGTAGGGGAAGCTTTCTTT.

The chain joins TRBV11-2 to TRBJ2-1; 12 positions match TRBD2. J gave up 4 bases and V 7 bases, and 5 bases lay outside the gene matches. The CDR3 sequence is 15 residues long. Germline CDR1 and CDR2: SGHAT and FQNNGV. The CDR3 DNA reads as TGTGCCAGCAACCAACTAGCGGGGGGATACAATGAGCAGTTCTTC. It codes for CASNQLAGGYNEQFF.

Here the CDR3 reads CSARGRGGGSTDTQYF. CDR3 bases: TGCAGTGCTAGAGGGCGGGGGGGTGGTAGCACAGATACGCAGTATTTT. V and J are TRBV20-1 and TRBJ2-3, with 9 bases aligning to TRBD2. The CDR3 sequence is 16 residues long. J gave up 0 bases and V 1 base, and 5 bases lay outside the gene matches. From germline, CDR1 is DFQATT and CDR2 SNEGSKA (reference sequence).

This clonotype has just a few counts. The J gene is TRBJ1-2, the V gene TRBV2; no clear D. Deletions cut 5 bases from V and 0 bases from J, with 10 bases between. This CDR3 has 14 amino acids. Per germline, CDR1 SNHLY and CDR2 FYNNEI. CDR3 coding DNA: TGTGCCAGCAGTCTACAAACACCTAACTATGGCTACACCTTC. Translated, it gives CASSLQTPNYGYTF.

This clonotype was recorded at least ten times. The chain is built from TRBV5-1 and TRBJ1-1, with D possibly being TRBD1 (5 bases). CDR1 and CDR2 from the germline V gene are SGHRS and YFSETQ. The CDR3 sequence is 15 residues long. Trimming cost V 2 bases and J 2 bases, with 13 bases left between them. CDR3 nucleotide sequence: TGCGCCAGCAGCTTCCTCCTAACAGGTAACACTGAAGCTTTCTTT. Translated: CASSFLLTGNTEAFF.

This chain links TRBV24-1 with TRBJ1-2; tentative D call: TRBD1 (5 bases). Germline lookup yields CDR1 KGHDR and CDR2 SFDVKD. The V end was cut by 3 bases, the J end by 8 bases, with 21 bases between. This CDR3 is built from 16 residues. The CDR3 DNA reads as TGTGCCACCAGTGATCCGGTGGATGTAGGGGTAGGGGGCTACACCTTC. Translating it yields CATSDPVDVGVGGYTF.

This clonotype was recorded a few times. V usage is TRBV7-9 and J usage is TRBJ1-4; TRBD1 agrees at 7 bases. After removal of 3 bases from V and 3 bases from J, the junction contained 1 base not matched to a gene. This CDR3 is built from 14 residues. CDR1 is SEHNR, CDR2 FQNEAQ, per germline (reference sequence). CDR3: CASSLGQSNEKLFF. CDR3 nucleotides: TGTGCCAGCAGCTTGGGACAGTCTAATGAAAAACTGTTTTTT.

This clonotype was counted a single time. The chain recombines TRBV5-1 with TRBJ1-2; D is perhaps TRBD1 (5 bases). Germline-derived CDR1 and CDR2 are SGHRS and YFSETQ. Trimming pared 0 bases from V and 3 bases from J, leaving 12 bases between. This CDR3 is built from 15 residues. This chain's CDR3 is CASSLVPGRDYGYTF. The CDR3 nucleotides read TGCGCCAGCAGCTTGGTTCCGGGGCGAGACTATGGCTACACCTTC.

As to this clonotype: A much larger clone lies a single base off, so this may be a read error. The conserved phenylalanine or tryptophan normally closing the CDR3 is absent here, so this likely arose from a read error. The V and J genes are TRBV12-5 and TRBJ2-2, with D unclear. The germline CDR1 and CDR2 sequences are LGHNT and FRNRAP. This CDR3 is 13 amino acids long. V was shortened by 5 bases and J by 1 base, with 5 bases between the two germline ends. The CDR3 nucleotides read TGTGCTAGTGGTCAACAGAACACCGGGGAGCTGTTTTCT. Translated: CASGQQNTGELFS.

This clonotype was found many times. The chain is built from TRBV6-4 and TRBJ2-5, with D perhaps matching TRBD2 (6 bases). The V and J ends lost 9 bases and 4 bases respectively, with 15 bases between them. The CDR3 loop spans 13 amino acids. Germline values: CDR1 MRHNA, CDR2 SNTAGT. CDR3 in amino acids: CASSTSMRETQYF. DNA of the CDR3: TGTGCCAGTTCCACTAGCATGAGAGAGACCCAGTACTTC.

Concerning this clonotype: A much larger clone differs by one base, so this may be a read error. This chain connects TRBV11-1 to TRBJ2-6; weak D call: TRBD1 (5 bases). Germline V gene sequence: CDR1 SGHAT, CDR2 FQDESV (reference sequence). The CDR3 contains 17 residues. The DNA for the CDR3 is TGTGCCAGCAGCTTAGCGGTCTGGCCCTCTGGGGCCAACGCCCTGACTTTC. Its protein is CASSLAVWPSGANALTF.

Comment on this clonotype: A clone one base away is much larger, so this may be a read error. The gene calls are TRBV12-3 or TRBV12-4 and TRBJ2-2, with 11 bases matching TRBD1. The CDR3 has 16 amino acids. CDR3 in amino acids: CASRLGTGGNTRELFF. The CDR3, as DNA: TGTGCCAGCAGGCTCGGGACAGGGGGGAACACCAGGGAGCTGTTTTTT.

Ten or more counts support this clonotype. CDR3 DNA sequence: TGTGCCAGCAGCTTGGAGAGCGGGGGTTCTCCCAACGAGCAGTACTTC. Its protein product is CASSLESGGSPNEQYF. The J gene is TRBJ2-7, the V gene TRBV7-9, with 8 bases identical to TRBD2. Germline V gene sequence: CDR1 SEHNR, CDR2 FQNEAQ (reference sequence). V shed 3 bases, J shed 5 bases, and the junction held 12 bases outside the gene matches. The CDR3 consists of 16 residues.

This clonotype has at least ten counts. The genes are TRBV6-2 or TRBV6-3 and TRBJ1-2; D gene unclear. This CDR3 comprises 15 residues. Germline values: CDR1 MNHEY, CDR2 SVGEGT. Deletions cut 1 base from V and 2 bases from J, with 11 bases between. CDR3 amino acids: CASSYWVELNYGYTF. DNA for the CDR3: TGTGCCAGCAGTTACTGGGTAGAGTTGAACTATGGCTACACCTTC.

The sample holds many counts of this clonotype. This rearrangement joins TRBV29-1 to TRBJ1-2; unclear D gene. Trimming took 1 base from V and 5 from J, leaving 11 bases between them. The CDR3 runs 13 residues. The V gene's germline CDR1 is SQVTM and CDR2 ANQGSEA. The CDR3 here is CSVEAMSYYGYTF. The CDR3 nucleotides are TGCAGCGTTGAAGCTATGTCCTATTATGGCTACACCTTC.

The rearrangement uses TRBV29-1 and TRBJ2-3, with D tentatively TRBD2 (6 bases). The CDR3 length is 13 residues. Between the trimmed V and J ends, which lost 1 base and 2 bases, there was a span of 7 bases. CDR1 and CDR2 from the germline V gene are SQVTM and ANQGSEA. The CDR3 DNA is TGCAGCGTTGAAGCGGGAGCCACAGATACGCAGTATTTT. This translates into CSVEAGATDTQYF.

V gene TRBV2 combines with J gene TRBJ2-5; no reliable D call. V was pared by 7 bases and J by 2 bases, with 14 bases between. In germline, CDR1 is SNHLY, CDR2 FYNNEI. The CDR3 spans 14 residues. The CDR3 sequence is CASKESRYQETQYF. The CDR3 DNA is TGTGCCAGCAAGGAATCTCGCTATCAAGAGACCCAGTACTTC.

The chain employs TRBV7-9 and TRBJ1-6; 7 bases are shared with TRBD1. Trimming removed 5 bases from V and 10 bases from J; junction bases left unmatched: 8. The CDR3 extends over 14 amino acids. Germline V gene lookup returns CDR1 SEHNR and CDR2 FQNEAQ (reference sequence). CDR3 sequence reads: CASSPGGGGSPLHF. The DNA of the CDR3 is TGTGCCAGCAGCCCAGGGGGAGGGGGGTCACCCCTCCACTTT.

The gene calls are TRBV10-3 and TRBJ1-6; possible D gene TRBD1, 5 bases. The germline V gene encodes CDR1 ENHRY and CDR2 SYGVKD. Trimming left V 0 bases short and J 2 bases short, with 20 bases between. The CDR3 covers 20 residues. CDR3 sequence: CAISESLSGSTLTYNSPLHF. CDR3 sequence (DNA): TGTGCCATCAGTGAGTCCTTGTCAGGGTCTACGTTGACCTATAATTCACCCCTCCACTTT.

In regard to this clonotype: A much larger clonotype is one base distant, so this may be a read error. The rearrangement uses TRBV12-3 or TRBV12-4 and TRBJ1-1; tentatively, D is TRBD1 (5 bases). CDR3 length: 14 residues. Trimming left V 7 bases short and J 1 base short, with 13 bases between. As DNA, the CDR3 is TGTGCCAGCATCCAAGGGACGGCGAACACTGAAGCTTTCTTT. As protein: CASIQGTANTEAFF.

The chain links TRBV4-3 to TRBJ1-1; 8 bases agree with TRBD1. This CDR3 is built from 17 residues. Germline V lookup: CDR1 LGHNA, CDR2 YSLEER. The trim removed 3 bases at V and 6 bases at J, leaving 15 bases unmatched. The chain's CDR3 is CASSQIQGAGGIPEAFF. The CDR3 nucleotides are TGCGCCAGCAGCCAGATTCAGGGGGCAGGGGGCATCCCTGAAGCTTTCTTT.

This clonotype was counted many times. The rearrangement links TRBV5-1 to TRBJ2-7; 9 bases line up with TRBD2. Losses at the gene ends were 2 bases for V and 4 bases for J; bases not matched to a gene: 7. The length of the CDR3 is 15 residues. The germline CDR1 and CDR2 sequences are SGHRS and YFSETQ. The CDR3 here is CASSFHNSGSYEQYF. CDR3 DNA: TGCGCCAGCAGCTTTCATAATAGCGGGAGTTACGAGCAGTACTTC.

The table lists this clonotype with a few counts. J is TRBJ2-5 and V is TRBV7-9; D not resolved. The length of the CDR3 is 12 residues. V was clipped by 7 bases and J by 1 base, with 7 bases between them. The germline gives CDR1 SEHNR, CDR2 FQNEAQ (reference sequence). The chain's CDR3 is CASTTSQETQYF. CDR3 nucleotides: TGTGCCAGCACCACCTCCCAAGAGACCCAGTACTTC.